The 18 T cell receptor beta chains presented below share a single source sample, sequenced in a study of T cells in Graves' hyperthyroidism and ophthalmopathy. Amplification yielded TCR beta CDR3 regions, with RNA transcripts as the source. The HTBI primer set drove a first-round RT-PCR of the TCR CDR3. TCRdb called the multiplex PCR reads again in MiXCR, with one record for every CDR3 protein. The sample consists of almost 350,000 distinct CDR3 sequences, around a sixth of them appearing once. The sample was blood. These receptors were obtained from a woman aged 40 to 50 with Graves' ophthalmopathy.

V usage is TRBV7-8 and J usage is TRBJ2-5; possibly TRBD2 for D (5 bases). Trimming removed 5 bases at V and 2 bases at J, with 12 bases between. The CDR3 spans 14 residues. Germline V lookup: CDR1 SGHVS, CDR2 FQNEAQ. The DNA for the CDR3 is TGTGCCAGCAGCGGATGGCGGGTACAAGAGACCCAGTACTTC. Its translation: CASSGWRVQETQYF.

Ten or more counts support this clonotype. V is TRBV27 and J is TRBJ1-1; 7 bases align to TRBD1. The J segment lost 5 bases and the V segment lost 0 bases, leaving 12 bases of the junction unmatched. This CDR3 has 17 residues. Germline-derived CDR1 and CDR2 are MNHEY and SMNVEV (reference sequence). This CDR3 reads CASSLSPTGRGRTEAFF. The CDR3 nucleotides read TGTGCCAGCAGTTTATCACCGACGGGGAGGGGGCGGACTGAAGCTTTCTTT.

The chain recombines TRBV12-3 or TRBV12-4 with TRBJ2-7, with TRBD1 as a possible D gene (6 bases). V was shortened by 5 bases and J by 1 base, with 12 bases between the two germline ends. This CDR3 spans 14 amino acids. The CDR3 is CASSEVGQSYEQYF. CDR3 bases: TGTGCCAGCAGTGAAGTCGGACAGTCCTACGAGCAGTACTTC.

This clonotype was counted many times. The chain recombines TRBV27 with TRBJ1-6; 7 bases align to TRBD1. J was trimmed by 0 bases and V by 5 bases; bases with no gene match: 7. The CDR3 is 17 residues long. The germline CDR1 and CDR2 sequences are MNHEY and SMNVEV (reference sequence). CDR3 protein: CASSRRTGSSYNSPLHF. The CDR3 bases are TGTGCCAGCAGTCGGAGGACAGGCAGCTCCTATAATTCACCCCTCCACTTT.

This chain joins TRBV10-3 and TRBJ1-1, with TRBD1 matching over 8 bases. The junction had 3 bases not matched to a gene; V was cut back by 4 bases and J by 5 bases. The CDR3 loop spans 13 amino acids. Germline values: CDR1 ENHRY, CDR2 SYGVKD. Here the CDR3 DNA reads TGTGCCATCAGTGTGACAGGGGTGACTGAAGCTTTCTTT. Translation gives CAISVTGVTEAFF.

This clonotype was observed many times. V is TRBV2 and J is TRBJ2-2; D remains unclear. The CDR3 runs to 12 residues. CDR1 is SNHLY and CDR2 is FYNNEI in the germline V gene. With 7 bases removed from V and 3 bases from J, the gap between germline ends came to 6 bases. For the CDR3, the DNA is TGTGCCAGCATGAAGGACACCGGGGAGCTGTTTTTT. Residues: CASMKDTGELFF.

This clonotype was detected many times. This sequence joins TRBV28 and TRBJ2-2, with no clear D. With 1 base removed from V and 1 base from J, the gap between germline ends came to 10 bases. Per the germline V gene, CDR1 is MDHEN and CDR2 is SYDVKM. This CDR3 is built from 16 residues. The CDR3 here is CASSLFVPKNTGELFF. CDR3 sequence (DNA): TGTGCCAGCAGTTTATTCGTCCCTAAGAACACCGGGGAGCTGTTTTTT.

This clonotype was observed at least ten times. The CDR3 DNA reads TGTGCCAGCAGACTCGACCCAAGCAGCGGCTACACCTTC. It encodes CASRLDPSSGYTF. V is TRBV5-4 and J is TRBJ1-2; unclear D gene. Germline V gives CDR1 SGHNT, CDR2 YYREEE (reference sequence). V was cut by 5 bases and J by 8 bases, with 16 bases left in between. The CDR3 contains 13 residues.

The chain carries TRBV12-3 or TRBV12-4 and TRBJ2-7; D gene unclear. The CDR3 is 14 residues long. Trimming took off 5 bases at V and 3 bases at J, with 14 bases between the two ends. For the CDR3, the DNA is TGTGCCAGCAGTGCCCCCGACACCTACTACGAGCAGTACTTC. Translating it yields CASSAPDTYYEQYF.

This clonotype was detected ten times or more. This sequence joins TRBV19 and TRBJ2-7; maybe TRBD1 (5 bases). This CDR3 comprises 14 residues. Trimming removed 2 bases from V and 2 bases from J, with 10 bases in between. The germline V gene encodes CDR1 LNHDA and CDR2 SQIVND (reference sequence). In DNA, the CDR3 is TGTGCCAGTAGTATACCTGGACAAGCCTACGAGCAGTACTTC. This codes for CASSIPGQAYEQYF.

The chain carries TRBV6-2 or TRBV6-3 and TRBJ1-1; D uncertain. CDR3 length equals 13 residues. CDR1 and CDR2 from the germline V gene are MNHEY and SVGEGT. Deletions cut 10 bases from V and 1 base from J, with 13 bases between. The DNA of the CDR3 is TGTGCCACCTCTTTGGAGGAGAACACTGAAGCTTTCTTT. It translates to CATSLEENTEAFF.

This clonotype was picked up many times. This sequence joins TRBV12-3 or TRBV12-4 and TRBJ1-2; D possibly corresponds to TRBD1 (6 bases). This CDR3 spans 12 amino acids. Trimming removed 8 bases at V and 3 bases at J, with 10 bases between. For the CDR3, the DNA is TGTGCCAGCGGGGGGGCATACTATGGCTACACCTTC. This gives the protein CASGGAYYGYTF.

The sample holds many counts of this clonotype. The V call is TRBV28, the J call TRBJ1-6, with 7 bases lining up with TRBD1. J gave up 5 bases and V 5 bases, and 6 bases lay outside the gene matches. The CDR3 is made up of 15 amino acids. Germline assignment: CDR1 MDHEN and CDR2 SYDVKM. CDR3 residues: CASSLRGINNSPLHF. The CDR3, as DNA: TGTGCCAGCAGTCTCAGGGGGATCAATAATTCACCCCTCCACTTT.

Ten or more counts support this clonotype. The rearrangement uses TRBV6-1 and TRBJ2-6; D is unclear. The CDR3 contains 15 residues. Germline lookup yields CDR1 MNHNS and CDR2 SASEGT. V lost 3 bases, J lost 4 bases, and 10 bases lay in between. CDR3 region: CASSEASTGANVLTF. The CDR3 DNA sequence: TGTGCCAGCAGTGAGGCCAGTACCGGGGCCAACGTCCTGACTTTC.

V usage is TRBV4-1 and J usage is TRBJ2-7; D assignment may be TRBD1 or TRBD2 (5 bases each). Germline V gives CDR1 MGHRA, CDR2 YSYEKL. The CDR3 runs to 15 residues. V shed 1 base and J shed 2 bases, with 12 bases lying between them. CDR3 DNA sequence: TGCGCCAGCAGCCAAGTTGGGGTGGGGGCCTACGAGCAGTACTTC. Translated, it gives CASSQVGVGAYEQYF.

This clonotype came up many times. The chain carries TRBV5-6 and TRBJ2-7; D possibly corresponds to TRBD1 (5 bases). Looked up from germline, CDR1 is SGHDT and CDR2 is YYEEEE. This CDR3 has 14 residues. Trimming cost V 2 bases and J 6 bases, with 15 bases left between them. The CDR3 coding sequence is TGTGCCAGCAGCTTCGCAGGGTTCGCAGCCGAGCAGTACTTC. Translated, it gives CASSFAGFAAEQYF.

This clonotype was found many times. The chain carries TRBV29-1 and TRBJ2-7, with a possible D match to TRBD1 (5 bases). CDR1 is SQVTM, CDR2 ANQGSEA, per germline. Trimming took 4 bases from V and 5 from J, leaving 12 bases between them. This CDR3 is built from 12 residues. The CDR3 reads CSVAMGLNEQYF. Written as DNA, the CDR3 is TGCAGCGTTGCAATGGGGCTCAACGAGCAGTACTTC.

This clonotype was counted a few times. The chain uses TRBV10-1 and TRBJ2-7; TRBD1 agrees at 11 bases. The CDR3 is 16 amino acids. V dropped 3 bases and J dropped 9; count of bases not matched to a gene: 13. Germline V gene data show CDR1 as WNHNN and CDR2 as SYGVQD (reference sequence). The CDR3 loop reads CASSDRVGTGGSWQYF. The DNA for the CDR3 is TGCGCCAGCAGTGATCGAGTGGGGACAGGGGGAAGTTGGCAGTACTTC.